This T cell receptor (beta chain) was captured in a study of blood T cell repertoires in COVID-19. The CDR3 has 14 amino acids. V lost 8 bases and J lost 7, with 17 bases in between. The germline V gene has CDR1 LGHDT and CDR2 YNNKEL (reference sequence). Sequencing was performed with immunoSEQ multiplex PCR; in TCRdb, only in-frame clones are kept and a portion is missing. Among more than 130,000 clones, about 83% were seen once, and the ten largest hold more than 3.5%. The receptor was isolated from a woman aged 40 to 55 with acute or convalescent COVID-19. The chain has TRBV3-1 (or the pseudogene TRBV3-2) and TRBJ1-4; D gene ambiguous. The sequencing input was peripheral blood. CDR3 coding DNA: TGTGCCAGCGGGGATAGAGGACTCGGTGAAAAACTGTTTTTT. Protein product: CASGDRGLGEKLFF.